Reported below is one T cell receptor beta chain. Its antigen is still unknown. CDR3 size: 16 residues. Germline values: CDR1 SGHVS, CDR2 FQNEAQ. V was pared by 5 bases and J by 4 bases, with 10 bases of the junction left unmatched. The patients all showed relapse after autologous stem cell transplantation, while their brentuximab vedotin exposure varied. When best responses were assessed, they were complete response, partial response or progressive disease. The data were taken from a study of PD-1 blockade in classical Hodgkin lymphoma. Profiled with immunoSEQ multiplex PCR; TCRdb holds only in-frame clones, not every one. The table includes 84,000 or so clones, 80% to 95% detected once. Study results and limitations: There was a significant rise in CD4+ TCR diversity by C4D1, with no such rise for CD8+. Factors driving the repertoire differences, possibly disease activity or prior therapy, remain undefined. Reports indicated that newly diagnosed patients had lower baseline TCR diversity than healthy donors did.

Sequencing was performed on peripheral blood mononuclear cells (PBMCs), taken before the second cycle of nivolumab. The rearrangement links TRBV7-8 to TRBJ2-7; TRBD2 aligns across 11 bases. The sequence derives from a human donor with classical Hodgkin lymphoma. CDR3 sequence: CASSAHTSGRRYEQYF. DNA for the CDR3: TGTGCCAGCAGCGCACACACTAGCGGGAGAAGGTACGAGCAGTACTTC.